What follows are 7 T cell receptor beta chains derived from one specimen sequenced in a study of blood T cell repertoires in COVID-19. Sequencing used immunoSEQ multiplex PCR; TCRdb keeps in-frame clones, though not all of them. The sample contains approximately 75,000 clones, roughly 85% of which appear only once. The source material was peripheral blood. The receptors come from a man at least 80 years old with acute or convalescent COVID-19.

The chain recombines TRBV5-1 with TRBJ2-2; TRBD2 agrees at 11 bases. This CDR3 is built from 17 residues. V was clipped by 1 base and J by 7 bases; unmatched bases: 9. Germline CDR1 is SGHRS and CDR2 is YFSETQ. CDR3 in amino acids: CASSLSPTSGRGGELFF. In nucleotides, the CDR3 is TGCGCCAGCAGCTTGAGTCCCACTAGCGGGAGAGGCGGGGAGCTGTTTTTT. The whole variable domain, remainder taken from reference TRBV5-1 and TRBJ2-2, is KAGVTQTPRYLIKTRGQQVTLSCSPISGHRSVSWYQQTPGQGLQFLFEYFSETQRNKGNFPGRFSGRQFSNSRSEMNVSTLELGDSALYLCASSLSPTSGRGGELFFGEGSRLTVL.

The chain uses TRBV6-5 and TRBJ2-5; 11 bases are shared with TRBD2. This CDR3 region has 14 residues. The germline V gene has CDR1 MNHEY and CDR2 SVGAGI. Trimming cost V 7 bases and J 5 bases; bases outside gene matches: 6. CDR3 bases: TGTGCCAGCAACCCTAGCGGGGGGAGCGAGACCCAGTACTTC. Protein sequence: CASNPSGGSETQYF.

V is TRBV28 and J is TRBJ2-7; 8 positions match TRBD1. CDR1 and CDR2 (germline): MDHEN, SYDVKM. The CDR3 is 18 amino acids. The ends lost 9 bases at V and 0 bases at J; junction bases unmatched: 19. The CDR3 loop reads CASLTVGSGTGNSYEQYF. DNA for the CDR3: TGTGCCAGTCTTACGGTGGGGTCAGGGACAGGAAACTCCTACGAGCAGTACTTC.

This chain links TRBV5-1 with TRBJ1-4; perhaps TRBD1 as D (5 bases). With 1 base removed from V and 0 bases from J, the gap between germline ends came to 10 bases. The germline V gene encodes CDR1 SGHRS and CDR2 YFSETQ. This CDR3 spans 16 amino acids. The CDR3 region is CASSLTGQTTNEKLFF. The CDR3 bases are TGCGCCAGCAGCTTGACAGGCCAGACAACTAATGAAAAACTGTTTTTT. Based on the CDR3 plus reference TRBV5-1 and TRBJ1-4, the full variable domain is KAGVTQTPRYLIKTRGQQVTLSCSPISGHRSVSWYQQTPGQGLQFLFEYFSETQRNKGNFPGRFSGRQFSNSRSEMNVSTLELGDSALYLCASSLTGQTTNEKLFFGSGTQLSVL.

The V gene is TRBV19, the J gene TRBJ1-5; no firm D call. Trimming cost V 3 bases and J 0 bases, with 6 bases left between them. Germline loops: CDR1 LNHDA, CDR2 SQIVND (reference sequence). The CDR3 runs 14 residues. DNA of the CDR3: TGTGCCAGTAGTATGTCATTTAGCAATCAGCCCCAGCATTTT. Its translation: CASSMSFSNQPQHF.

This clone was counted between two and nine times. The chain couples TRBV6-5 to TRBJ1-1; TRBD1 matches 8 bases. The CDR3 sequence is 14 residues long. CDR1 is MNHEY and CDR2 is SVGAGI in the germline V gene. The trim removed 8 bases at V and 5 bases at J, leaving 10 bases unmatched. DNA for the CDR3: TGTGCCAGCTGGACAACAGGGGGTGGGACTGAAGCTTTCTTT. Amino acid sequence: CASWTTGGGTEAFF.

This chain connects TRBV6-6 to TRBJ1-3; 9 bases align to TRBD1. V was pared by 2 bases and J by 2 bases, with 4 bases of the junction left unmatched. Germline CDR1 is MNHNY and CDR2 is SVGAGI (reference sequence). The CDR3 runs 16 residues. CDR3 nucleotide sequence: TGTGCCAGCAGTTACACGGGACAGGGCGCTGGAAACACCATATATTTT. The encoded protein is CASSYTGQGAGNTIYF.